This TCR beta chain was recorded in a study of blood T cell repertoires in COVID-19 (TCRdb year 2020). Turning to the overall study: The collaborator samples originated in the United States, Italy and Spain and spanned the acute and convalescent phases of COVID-19. The material from the prospective study consisted of cDNA or gDNA derived from T cells, B-cell-depleted T cells, or PBMCs. The dataset comprised deeply sampled blood TCRbeta repertoires from subjects exposed to, actively infected with, or recovered from COVID-19. The repertoires were made available in a free public database intended to serve as a resource for research on the immune response to SARS-CoV-2. Samples were obtained from the ongoing ImmuneRACE study (first 160 participants) and from over 1,000 subjects provided by 6 global collaborators. A de-identified subject ID, COVID-19 status, age in years and sex were almost always included in the sample metadata. Where HLA class I and class II types were available, the types were taken from metadata supplied by the sample provider, not from assay-based typing.

Study-wide findings and limitations: How much clinical and demographic metadata was included differed by source and by participant, and the metadata was provided uncurated.

The collaborating institutions used their own protocols to collect whole blood in K2EDTA tubes. For TCRbeta analysis, collaborators shipped samples in one of three forms: frozen whole blood, isolated PBMCs, or DNA extracted from either of those sample types. CDR1 GTSNPN and CDR2 SVGIG were looked up in the germline V gene (reference sequence). V is cut by 4 bases and J by 1 base, and the space between the germline ends is 7 bases. Including the terminal cysteine and phenylalanine, the CDR3 comprises 12 residues. The entry retains the CDR3 DNA only, 36 bases that are in frame from base 1. Regarding this clone: Its antigen is unknown. No clone much larger than this one lies a single base away; base qualities are absent.

TCRbeta CDR3 regions were amplified from genomic DNA by means of the immunoSEQ Assay, a bias-controlled multiplex PCR. From the authors' description of their analysis: The number of nucleated cells in each sample was estimated from the amplification of reference gene primers within the assay. To quantify the absolute abundance of each unique TCRbeta CDR3 rearrangement, sequence reads were collapsed and filtered. For each sample, productive Simpson clonality was calculated as the square root of Simpson's diversity index over productive rearrangements. TCRdb took over this immuneACCESS table, retaining in-frame rearrangements with V and J assigned. Such tables are incomplete; in checked studies, under half of the missing clones stem from an unresolved V gene, and the remainder is unexplained. For V, J and clone size, that table is used; D and trimming come from the DNA. Present in this sample are about 140,000 clones, around 87% of which were seen just once. The ten largest account for under 6% of the sample.

The TCR sequence derives from a human donor in a cohort sampled during active COVID-19. The rearranged chain carries TRBV30 and TRBJ1-1; no D segment can be confidently identified. Source material: peripheral blood. At the DNA level, the sequence is TGTGCCTGGACATTCAGGAACACTGAAGCTTTCTTT. Its translation reads: CAWTFRNTEAFF.